This TCR beta chain was retrieved from a study of cytomegalovirus exposure and HLA in healthy donors. Notes on this clone: Its matching antigen is unknown.

The PCR made use of 60 Vbeta and 13 Jbeta primers. Using immunoSEQ multiplex PCR, the repertoire was profiled, and TCRdb retains in-frame clones only, with some absent. This table holds 100,000 or so clones, around 81% found once. General study results and limits: Presence/absence analyses took donor sequencing depth as roughly uniform. A later analysis reportedly found fewer N-insertions in an Asian-associated ancestry cluster than the roughly 730-donor mean. Specificity of a few CMV-associated chains for CMV antigens was verified in vitro. According to an earlier analysis, most TCR beta V segments yielded productive rearrangements about 87% or about 30% of the time.

Germline CDR1 is MDHEN and CDR2 is SYDVKM. This CDR3 spans 14 amino acids. The V gene end was trimmed by 6 bases and the J gene end by 5 bases; junction bases not matched to a gene: 9. The sequenced material came from PBMCs. The clonotype comes from a man aged 40-49 years in good health and CMV-seropositive. The V gene is TRBV28, the J gene TRBJ1-2; 7 nucleotides agree with TRBD1. CDR3 protein: CASSSPGDSYGYTF. The CDR3 coding sequence is TGTGCCAGCAGCTCACCCGGGGACAGTTATGGCTACACCTTC.